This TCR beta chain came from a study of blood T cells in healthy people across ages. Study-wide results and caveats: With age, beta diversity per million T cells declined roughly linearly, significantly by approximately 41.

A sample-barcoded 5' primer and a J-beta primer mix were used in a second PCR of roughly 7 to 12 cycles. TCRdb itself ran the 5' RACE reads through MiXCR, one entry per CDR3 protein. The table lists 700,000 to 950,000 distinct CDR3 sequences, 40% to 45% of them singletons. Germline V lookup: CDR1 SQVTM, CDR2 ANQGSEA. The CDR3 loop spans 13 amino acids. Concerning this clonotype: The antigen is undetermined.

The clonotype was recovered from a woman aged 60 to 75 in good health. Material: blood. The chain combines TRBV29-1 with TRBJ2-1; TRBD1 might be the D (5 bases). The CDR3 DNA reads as TGCAGTTTAGTCAGGGCGCCACACAATGAGCAGTTCTTC. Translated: CSLVRAPHNEQFF.